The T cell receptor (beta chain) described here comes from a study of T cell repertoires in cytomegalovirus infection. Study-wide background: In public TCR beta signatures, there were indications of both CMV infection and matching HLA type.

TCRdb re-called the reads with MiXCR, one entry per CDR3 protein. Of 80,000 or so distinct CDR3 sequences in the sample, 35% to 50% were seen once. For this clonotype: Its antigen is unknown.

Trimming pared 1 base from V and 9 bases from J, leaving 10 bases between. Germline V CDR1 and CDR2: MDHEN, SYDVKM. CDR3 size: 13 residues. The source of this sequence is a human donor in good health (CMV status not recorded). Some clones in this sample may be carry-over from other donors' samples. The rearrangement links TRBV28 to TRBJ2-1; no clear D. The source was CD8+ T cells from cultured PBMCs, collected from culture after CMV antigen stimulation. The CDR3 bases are TGTGCCAGCAGTTTATCCATTGGTGCTGAGCAGTTCTTC. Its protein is CASSLSIGAEQFF.